Each of the 32 T cell receptor beta chains below was sequenced from the same sample in a study of molecular identifiers for immune sequencing clone quantification. MiXCR, applied by TCRdb to the PCR reads, yields one record per CDR3 protein. The table includes about 53,000 distinct CDR3 sequences, roughly a third detected once. The sample was naive CD8+ T cells from blood, with Jurkat cell RNA spiked in. Subset defined: FACS-sorted CD8+CD4-CCR7+CD45RA+ naive T cells. The receptors here all came from a human donor in good health. Some libraries in this study had Jurkat cell RNA spiked in.

In the case of this clonotype: A read error may explain this, as a much larger clone is one base away. This chain uses TRBV2 with TRBJ2-4, with D unclear. Trimming removed 0 bases at V and 8 bases at J, with 14 bases between. The germline gives CDR1 SNHLY, CDR2 FYNNEI. The CDR3 totals 15 residues. The CDR3 spells CASSEAGPASDIQYF. Here the CDR3 DNA reads TGTGCCAGCAGTGAAGCGGGCCCGGCGAGTGACATTCAGTACTTC.

With regard to this clonotype: A much larger clone differs from this one at a single base, so this may be a read error. J is TRBJ2-7 and V is TRBV20-1, with 7 bases lining up with TRBD2. Germline V gene sequence: CDR1 DFQATT, CDR2 SNEGSKA (reference sequence). The CDR3 is 14 residues long. In nucleotides, the CDR3 is TGCGGTGCTAGCCAAGGACTAGATGTACACGAGCAGTACTTC. Protein: CGASQGLDVHEQYF.

This clonotype has a count of ten or more. The chain uses TRBV27 and TRBJ1-5; D may be TRBD1 (5 bases). V lost 5 bases and J 4 bases, leaving 12 bases between the germline ends. The germline gives CDR1 MNHEY, CDR2 SMNVEV (reference sequence). The CDR3 runs to 14 residues. CDR3 nucleotide sequence: TGTGCCAGCAGTGTCCAGGGTCCTAATCAGCCCCAGCATTTT. Protein product: CASSVQGPNQPQHF.

This clonotype appeared many times. V gene TRBV11-2 combines with J gene TRBJ2-7, with D unclear. This CDR3 is 12 amino acids long. Germline V gene sequence: CDR1 SGHAT, CDR2 FQNNGV. V gave up 1 base and J gave up 7 bases, with 8 bases separating them. The CDR3 region is CASSLVAVEQYF. CDR3 nucleotides: TGTGCCAGCAGCTTAGTTGCGGTAGAGCAGTACTTC.

This clonotype was observed a single time. This clone may be a read error of a much larger clone one base away. The chain joins TRBV7-2 to TRBJ2-1; TRBD1 matches 7 bases. Germline loops: CDR1 SGHTA, CDR2 FQGNSA. V dropped 6 bases and J dropped 12; count of bases not matched to a gene: 8. This CDR3 spans 12 amino acids. CDR3 in amino acids: CASSPSRGPQFF. CDR3 bases: TGTGCCAGCAGTCCTAGTAGGGGGCCGCAGTTCTTC. The variable domain in full, with the rest retrieved from reference TRBV7-2 and TRBJ2-1, is GAGVSQSPSNKVTEKGKDVELRCDPISGHTALYWYRQSLGQGLEFLIYFQGNSAPDKSGLPSDRFSAERTGGSVSTLTIQRTQQEDSAVYLCASSPSRGPQFFGPGTRLTVL.

A word on this clonotype: This may be a read error, as it is one base from a much larger clone. The chain recombines TRBV28 with TRBJ2-4, with D perhaps given as TRBD1 or TRBD2 (6 bases each). The CDR3 length is 17 residues. From germline, CDR1 is MDHEN and CDR2 SYDVKM. DNA for the CDR3: TGTGCCAGTCTAGCCCTAACCATTTCGGGGGCCAATAACATTCAGTACTTC. It is translated as CASLALTISGANNIQYF.

Points on this clonotype: Since a much larger clone is just one base distant, this may be a read error. For the CDR3, the DNA is TGTGCCAGCAGCGACTCCCGATCTGGTACGCTGTATTTT. It specifies CASSDSRSGTLYF. The genes are TRBV7-2 and TRBJ2-3, with D hard to call. CDR3 size: 13 residues. The germline V gene has CDR1 SGHTA and CDR2 FQGNSA.

About this clonotype itself: Lacking the conserved final phenylalanine or tryptophan, this CDR3 likely reflects a read error. The CDR3 DNA follows: TGTGCCAGCAGTTACAGGGGGGAGCAGTACATC. Encoded protein: CASSYRGEQYI. J is TRBJ2-7 and V is TRBV6-2 or TRBV6-3, with TRBD1 as a possible D gene (6 bases). There are 11 residues in the CDR3. CDR1 and CDR2 from the germline V gene are MNHEY and SVGEGT. V was clipped by 2 bases and J by 7 bases, with 6 bases between them.

This clonotype was counted at least ten times. The chain links TRBV7-2 to TRBJ2-7; D may match TRBD1 or TRBD2 (5 bases each). This CDR3 comprises 14 residues. Trimming cost V 5 bases and J 5 bases, with 16 bases left between them. The germline gives CDR1 SGHTA, CDR2 FQGNSA. The CDR3 spells CASSPWDGSNEQYF. CDR3 bases: TGTGCCAGCAGCCCGTGGGACGGGTCGAACGAGCAGTACTTC.

The chain uses TRBV6-5 and TRBJ2-3; 10 positions agree with TRBD2. J lost 3 bases, V lost 5 bases, and 14 bases had no gene match. This CDR3 has 18 amino acids. Per germline, CDR1 MNHEY and CDR2 SVGAGI. The DNA of the CDR3 is TGTGCCAGCAGTCCTATGGCTAGCGGGAGAAGAGGTACAGATACGCAGTATTTT. Translating it yields CASSPMASGRRGTDTQYF.

This clonotype was seen a handful of times. The rearrangement joins TRBV6-2 or TRBV6-3 to TRBJ2-5; no firm D call. The CDR3 consists of 14 residues. Trimming stripped 8 bases from V and 5 bases from J, with 18 bases between. From germline, CDR1 is MNHEY and CDR2 SVGEGT. The CDR3 DNA is TGTGCCAGCCATAGATCGCGAGAGGAGGAGACCCAGTACTTC. Protein product: CASHRSREEETQYF.

The chain combines TRBV27 with TRBJ2-7, with a possible D match to TRBD2 (6 bases). Germline lookup yields CDR1 MNHEY and CDR2 SMNVEV (reference sequence). The germline V and J ends were trimmed by 2 bases and 2 bases, with 16 bases remaining between them. The CDR3 has 16 amino acids. The CDR3 region is CASSLSLGEAAYEQYF. Here the CDR3 DNA reads TGTGCCAGCAGTTTAAGTTTAGGGGAGGCCGCCTACGAGCAGTACTTC.

This clonotype appeared a few times. The CDR3 region has the DNA TGTGCCAGCAGGGACAGGGGGCTTAATGAGCAGTTCTTC. Translated: CASRDRGLNEQFF. V is TRBV27 and J is TRBJ2-1; 11 nucleotides align to TRBD1. Germline V gene data show CDR1 as MNHEY and CDR2 as SMNVEV (reference sequence). This CDR3 contains 13 residues. Unmatched junction bases numbered 2, after V lost 6 bases and J lost 7 bases.

A remark on this clonotype: This may be a read error, as it is one base from a much larger clone. The chain is built from TRBV6-5 and TRBJ2-1; D unclear. CDR1 and CDR2 from the germline V gene are MNHEY and SVGAGI. This CDR3 spans 11 amino acids. CDR3 DNA: TGTGCCAGCAGTTCGGGCAATGAGCTGTTCTTC. Translation gives CASSSGNELFF.

The chain joins TRBV6-2 or TRBV6-3 to TRBJ2-2, with D maybe TRBD2 (5 bases). The ends were cut back, 7 bases at V and 4 bases at J, with 19 bases in the middle. This CDR3 is built from 16 residues. Germline values: CDR1 MNHEY, CDR2 SVGEGT. DNA for the CDR3: TGTGCCAGCAAGATGTGGTGGGAGTCGGGCACCGGGGAGCTGTTTTTT. It translates to CASKMWWESGTGELFF.

In regard to this clonotype: It is likely a read error, because the conserved phenylalanine at the end of the CDR3 is missing. V gene TRBV10-1 combines with J gene TRBJ2-3; maybe TRBD2 (6 bases). The CDR3 runs to 14 residues. The germline V gene encodes CDR1 WNHNN and CDR2 SYGVQD (reference sequence). Between the trimmed V and J ends, which lost 3 bases and 4 bases, there was a span of 11 bases. CDR3 sequence reads: CASSDTAGSDTQYY. The DNA for the CDR3 is TGCGCCAGCAGTGATACGGCGGGATCAGATACGCAGTATTAT.

This clonotype was observed a handful of times. V gene TRBV6-7 combines with J gene TRBJ2-3; D not resolved. TRBV6-7 is an ORF, and what it does is uncertain. The V end was cut by 8 bases, the J end by 2 bases, with 20 bases between. This CDR3 region has 16 residues. The CDR3 DNA reads as TGTGCCAGCTACTCACCCCCGGTTACCCACACAGATACGCAGTATTTT. It yields the protein CASYSPPVTHTDTQYF.

The rearrangement joins TRBV12-3 or TRBV12-4 to TRBJ2-5; D may be TRBD1 or TRBD2 (6 bases each). The length of the CDR3 is 15 residues. Trimming pared 2 bases from V and 5 bases from J, leaving 15 bases between. CDR3 region: CASSLLRGRGETQYF. The CDR3 coding sequence is TGTGCCAGCAGTTTATTGCGGGGTAGGGGGGAGACCCAGTACTTC.

The V and J genes are TRBV27 and TRBJ1-4, with 8 bases identical to TRBD1. CDR3 length: 15 residues. V shed 8 bases, J shed 8 bases, and the junction held 13 bases outside the gene matches. Germline CDR1 is MNHEY and CDR2 is SMNVEV (reference sequence). CDR3 sequence (DNA): TGTGCCAGCCGGGACAGGTTGTGGGGTGGAGAAAAACTGTTTTTT. Translated: CASRDRLWGGEKLFF.

In its sample, this clonotype was seen once. The gene calls are TRBV20-1 and TRBJ2-6; D gene ambiguous. This CDR3 has 14 amino acids. Germline CDR1 and CDR2: DFQATT and SNEGSKA (reference sequence). V lost 5 bases to trimming and J lost 2 bases, with 10 bases between them. The CDR3, as DNA: TGCAGTGCTCAACAGAGCGCTGGGGCCAACGTCCTGACTTTC. Translated: CSAQQSAGANVLTF.

This clonotype was counted many times. This chain uses TRBV7-9 with TRBJ2-5; TRBD1 matches 8 bases. V trimming: 2 bases; J trimming: 5 bases; junction bases outside the gene matches: 13. Per the germline V gene, CDR1 is SEHNR and CDR2 is FQNEAQ (reference sequence). CDR3 length: 17 amino acids. The CDR3 DNA sequence: TGTGCCAGCAGCTTATTCCAAGGACAGGGAGGTGATGAGACCCAGTACTTC. Protein sequence: CASSLFQGQGGDETQYF.

This clonotype was picked up one time. A much larger clone sits a single nucleotide away, making a read error possible. This rearrangement joins TRBV4-3 to TRBJ2-7, with 10 bases matching TRBD2. CDR3 length: 15 amino acids. In germline, CDR1 is LGHNA, CDR2 YSLEER. The V gene end was trimmed by 1 base and the J gene end by 5 bases; junction bases not matched to a gene: 5. The CDR3 spells CASSQVASGSHEQYF. In DNA form, the CDR3 reads TGCGCCAGCAGCCAAGTCGCTAGCGGGAGCCACGAGCAGTACTTC.

With regard to this clonotype: This could be a read error, since a much larger clone is one nucleotide away. V gene TRBV29-1 combines with J gene TRBJ2-2; D possibly matches TRBD1 or TRBD2 (6 bases each). Germline CDR1 reads SQVTM; CDR2 reads ANQGSEA. This CDR3 has 14 amino acids. V lost 4 bases and J lost 2, with 11 bases in between. CDR3 amino acids: CSVGGRDNTGELFF. DNA for the CDR3: TGCAGCGTTGGGGGGCGGGATAACACCGGGGAGCTGTTTTTT.

This clonotype was observed many times. Sequence at one end of the junction differs from germline and may be a read error. V gene TRBV2 combines with J gene TRBJ2-3; D is perhaps TRBD1 or TRBD2 (5 bases each). The CDR3 totals 16 residues. Germline lookup yields CDR1 SNHLY and CDR2 FYNNEI. The CDR3: CASNERGFGGTDTQYF. CDR3 sequence (DNA): TGTGCCAGCAATGAAAGGGGATTCGGGGGCACAGATACGCAGTATTTT.

This clonotype was counted between two and nine times. The CDR3 nucleotides read TGTGCCAGCAGCCTTACTGTGACTAGCGGGGGTGGTGAGCAGTTCTTC. It is translated as CASSLTVTSGGGEQFF. The chain links TRBV14 to TRBJ2-1; TRBD2 matches at 12 bases. The CDR3 totals 16 residues. V shed 4 bases, J shed 9 bases, and the junction held 10 bases outside the gene matches. The germline gives CDR1 SGHDN, CDR2 FVKESK.

Comment on this clonotype: The junction does not match germline at one end; this may be a read error. The chain recombines TRBV27 with TRBJ2-3, with a tentative D call TRBD2 (5 bases). Germline V lookup: CDR1 MNHEY, CDR2 SMNVEV (reference sequence). The CDR3 sequence is 14 residues long. The CDR3 spells CASSSPLRGDTRYF. The CDR3 nucleotides are TGTGCCAGCAGTTCCCCTCTCCGGGGAGATACGCGGTATTTT.

A remark on this clonotype: A much larger clone differs from this one at a single base, so this may be a read error. V and J are TRBV7-2 and TRBJ2-1; D gene unclear. Germline V gene lookup returns CDR1 SGHTA and CDR2 FQGNSA. This CDR3 is built from 13 residues. DNA for the CDR3: TGTGCCAGCAGCTTATTTACTACCAATGAGCAGATCTTC. Residues: CASSLFTTNEQIF.

This clonotype was seen repeatedly, ten times or more. The rearrangement links TRBV6-5 to TRBJ2-3; 11 positions agree with TRBD2. This CDR3 has 16 amino acids. The V gene end was trimmed by 2 bases and the J gene end by 4 bases; junction bases not matched to a gene: 5. Germline V gives CDR1 MNHEY, CDR2 SVGAGI. In nucleotides, the CDR3 is TGTGCCAGCAGTTACGGGACTAGCGGAACACCAGATACGCAGTATTTT. It is translated as CASSYGTSGTPDTQYF.

The chain joins TRBV7-2 to TRBJ2-7; TRBD1 aligns across 10 bases. The ends lost 4 bases at V and 3 bases at J; junction bases unmatched: 15. Germline CDR1 reads SGHTA; CDR2 reads FQGNSA. This CDR3 contains 18 residues. The CDR3 sequence is CASSYSGTGDFINYEQYF. CDR3 bases: TGTGCCAGCAGCTATTCCGGGACAGGGGATTTTATCAACTACGAGCAGTACTTC.

The chain recombines TRBV28 with TRBJ2-3; TRBD2 agrees at 12 bases. The CDR3 loop spans 18 amino acids. The trim removed 5 bases at V and 6 bases at J, leaving 15 bases unmatched. The germline gives CDR1 MDHEN, CDR2 SYDVKM. This CDR3 is CASSLLGAGTSGFDTQYF. CDR3 DNA: TGTGCCAGCAGTCTTCTGGGGGCTGGGACTAGCGGGTTTGATACGCAGTATTTT.

The sample holds a few counts of this clonotype. This rearrangement joins TRBV7-2 to TRBJ2-7; TRBD2 matches at 7 bases. The V gene's germline CDR1 is SGHTA and CDR2 FQGNSA. The J segment lost 3 bases and the V segment lost 0 bases, leaving 8 bases of the junction unmatched. The CDR3 sequence is 16 residues long. In DNA, the CDR3 is TGTGCCAGCAGCTTAGCGGGAGGGTTGGGTGTCTACGAGCAGTACTTC. It codes for CASSLAGGLGVYEQYF.

Comment on this clonotype: This may be a read error: a much more frequent sequence differs by one nucleotide. The genes are TRBV7-6 and TRBJ2-3; perhaps TRBD1 as D (5 bases). Germline CDR1 SGHVS, CDR2 FNYEAQ. The CDR3 extends over 11 amino acids. The V and J ends lost 7 bases and 10 bases respectively, with 12 bases between them. In DNA form, the CDR3 reads TGTGCCAGCAAGGGTCAAGGGGCGCAGTATTTT. This codes for CASKGQGAQYF. Drawing the rest from reference TRBV7-6 and TRBJ2-3, the complete variable domain is GAGVSQSPRYKVTKRGQDVALRCDPISGHVSLYWYRQALGQGPEFLTYFNYEAQQDKSGLPNDRFSAERPEGSISTLTIQRTEQRDSAMYRCASKGQGAQYFGPGTRLTVL.